This paragraph reports one T cell receptor beta chain. Its matching antigen is unknown. The data were obtained in a study of T cell responses to AZD1222 COVID-19 vaccine. Study results and caveats: Every sample of the repertoires postdated the peak T cell response. When two AZD1222 doses had been given, Spike-specific TCR breadth and depth rose.

Sequenced by immunoSEQ multiplex PCR; TCRdb stores in-frame clones only, minus some. Among hundreds of thousands of clones, about 92% were seen once, and the ten largest hold more than 0.8%. The CDR3 contains 12 residues. The V end was cut by 4 bases, the J end by 9 bases, with 12 bases between. Germline assignment: CDR1 MNHEY and CDR2 SVGAGI. The sequence came from an adult in good health. The rearrangement uses TRBV6-5 and TRBJ1-2; maybe TRBD1 (5 bases). Material: peripheral blood, obtained on day 0 of MenACWY control vaccination. Written as DNA, the CDR3 is TGTGCCAGCAGTTCCCAGGGTCAGAGCTACACCTTC. This codes for CASSSQGQSYTF.